The source of this T cell receptor (beta chain) is a study of T cell repertoires in cytomegalovirus infection. Overall study: A matching HLA type, together with CMV infection, was signaled by public TCR beta signatures. Study results and limitations: Cumulated frequencies of public TCR beta families served to identify carriers of CMV plus the relevant HLA. It was HLA-C-restricted CMV-specific TCR beta clonotypes that dominated the response ex vivo.

This clonotype has ten or more counts. What it recognizes is unknown. TCRdb redid the calling of the reads with MiXCR, one entry per CDR3 protein. Of around 900,000 distinct CDR3 sequences in the sample, roughly 30% were seen once. V lost 8 bases to trimming and J lost 3 bases, with 28 bases between them. There are 18 residues in the CDR3. In germline, CDR1 is SGHVS, CDR2 FNYEAQ. This chain links TRBV7-6 with TRBJ1-1; maybe TRBD1 (5 bases). The sample was cultured CD8+ T cells from PBMCs, taken from culture after CMV antigen stimulation. The receptor was derived from a human donor in good health (CMV status not recorded). Some clones in this sample may be carry-over from other donors' samples. In nucleotides, the CDR3 is TGTGCCAGCTCGCTTGGCCAGGGAGGTAGGGATGAAGACACTGAAGCTTTCTTT. Translated, it gives CASSLGQGGRDEDTEAFF.